These T cell receptor beta chains were read from a single sample in a study of monozygotic twins with inflammatory bowel disease. TCRdb reprocessed the 5' RACE reads, with one entry per CDR3 protein and no DNA. The table gives around 400,000 distinct CDR3 sequences; the top ten clones make up about 2.3% of it. Material for sequencing was blood. The origin of the receptors is a human donor with ulcerative colitis or Crohn's disease, or a healthy co-twin of an affected twin (not recorded which). CDR3s include the opening cysteine and the closing phenylalanine or tryptophan.

>TRBV9|TRBJ2-7
CASSVDHGNPRQYF
>TRBV5-1|TRBJ2-2
CASSEGTGPTGELFF
>TRBV15|TRBJ1-2
CATSRGKSRYGYTF
>TRBV2|TRBJ2-2
CASGRTGDTGELFF
>TRBV7-9|TRBJ1-5
CASSSTGQGRNQPQHF
>TRBV20-1|TRBJ1-5
CSARDLMARENTLHQPQHF
>TRBV7-2|TRBJ2-1
CASSLTLGGYEQFF
>TRBV12-3/TRBV12-4|TRBJ2-3
CASSLGTSGTTDTQYF
>TRBV27|TRBJ1-6
CASRFNGEWWNSPLHF
>TRBV28|TRBJ2-7
CASSFMASGAGGEQYF
>TRBV4-1|TRBJ1-3
CASSLETGSGANTGNTIYF
>TRBV15|TRBJ1-1
CATSRLTGGYAEAFF
>TRBV30|TRBJ2-5
CAWLLAGGRGTQYF
>TRBV5-1|TRBJ2-3
CASSLRGAYSTDTQYF
>TRBV29-1|TRBJ2-3
CSVRGTITDTQYF
>TRBV5-1|TRBJ2-3
CASSLAGESTDTQYF
>TRBV20-1|TRBJ2-1
CSATTGTGALKTSHEQFF
>TRBV6-5|TRBJ1-2
CASSSGEFYGYTF